A selection of T cell receptor beta chains follows, all from one sample in a study of cytomegalovirus exposure and HLA in healthy donors. Assay used: immunoSEQ multiplex PCR; TCRdb lists only in-frame clones, some missing. The sample yields some 150,000 clones, over 60% seen once. Sequences were obtained from PBMCs. Receptors were obtained from a man aged 35 to 55 in good health and CMV-seropositive. The CDR3 runs from the conserved cysteine through the conserved F or W. D genes are given only for firm matches. Size is omitted from some rows. Given values are once, few, many or a class for expanded clones.

CDR3 protein	CDR3 DNA	clone size	J gene	D gene	V gene
CASSPRELETQYF	TGTGCCAGCTCACCAAGGGAGTTGGAGACCCAGTACTTC	NA	TRBJ2-5	NA	TRBV18
CASSLAAGGTEAFF	TGTGCCAGCAGCTTGGCCGCGGGTGGTACTGAAGCTTTCTTT	few	TRBJ1-1	NA	TRBV5-6
CASSPLSSGANGLTF	TGTGCCAGCAGCCCCCTGTCCTCTGGGGCCAACGGCCTGACTTTC	NA	TRBJ2-6	NA	TRBV9
CASSAPGGETQYF	TGTGCCAGCAGCGCGCCCGGAGGAGAGACCCAGTACTTC	few	TRBJ2-5	NA	TRBV9
CASSLGGQGNYGYTF	TGTGCCAGCAGCTTAGGAGGACAGGGAAACTATGGCTACACCTTC	NA	TRBJ1-2	TRBD1	TRBV28
CASSLRGGSTGANVLTF	TGCGCCAGCAGCTTGAGAGGGGGATCGACGGGGGCCAACGTCCTGACTTTC	NA	TRBJ2-6	NA	TRBV5-1
CASSLGWREITGELFF	TGTGCCAGCAGCTTAGGGTGGCGGGAGATCACCGGGGAGCTGTTTTTT	NA	TRBJ2-2	TRBD2	TRBV7-2
CASSLGLSGYNEQFF	TGCGCCAGCAGCTTGGGCCTTAGCGGATACAATGAGCAGTTCTTC	NA	TRBJ2-1	NA	TRBV5-1
CASTPRGTGDEKLFF	TGTGCCAGCACCCCTCGGGGGACAGGGGATGAAAAACTGTTTTTT	NA	TRBJ1-4	TRBD1	TRBV7-9
CASSLTKDLSYNEQFF	TGTGCCAGCAGCCTTACAAAAGACTTATCCTACAATGAGCAGTTCTTC	few	TRBJ2-1	NA	TRBV25-1
CARSLDGGEYGYTF	TGTGCCAGAAGCTTGGATGGCGGGGAATATGGCTACACCTTC	NA	TRBJ1-2	NA	TRBV5-3
CASSGSGTPGEQYF	TGTGCCAGCTCCGGGAGCGGGACTCCTGGCGAGCAGTACTTC	NA	TRBJ2-7	TRBD2	TRBV18
CASSSALAESTQYF	TGTGCCAGCAGCTCAGCCCTAGCGGAGAGTACGCAGTATTTT	NA	TRBJ2-3	TRBD2	TRBV28
CASSAGLAGAPDTQYF	TGTGCCAGCAGCGCCGGACTAGCGGGAGCCCCGGATACGCAGTATTTT	NA	TRBJ2-3	TRBD2	TRBV7-6
CASSFSGRGTFF	TGTGCCAGCAGTTTCTCAGGGAGGGGAACTTTCTTT	NA	TRBJ1-1	NA	TRBV28
CASSVTVNTEAFF	TGTGCCAGCAGCGTAACAGTGAACACTGAAGCTTTCTTT	NA	TRBJ1-1	NA	TRBV9
CAISEQANEKLFF	TGTGCCATCAGTGAACAGGCAAATGAAAAACTGTTTTTT	NA	TRBJ1-4	NA	TRBV10-3
CASSLSGILVDTQYF	TGTGCCAGCAGCTTAAGCGGGATCTTAGTGGATACGCAGTATTTT	NA	TRBJ2-3	TRBD2	TRBV7-2
CASSPEAGTEAFF	TGCGCCAGCAGTCCTGAAGCGGGCACTGAAGCTTTCTTT	few	TRBJ1-1	NA	TRBV5-1
CASSSVTSRIDTQYF	TGTGCCAGCAGCTCCGTAACTAGTAGAATCGATACGCAGTATTTT	NA	TRBJ2-3	NA	TRBV7-6
CASSPPGKFGANVLTF	TGTGCCAGCTCACCCCCAGGGAAGTTTGGGGCCAACGTCCTGACTTTC	NA	TRBJ2-6	NA	TRBV18
CASSSGTASGNGYTF	TGTGCCAGCAGTTCCGGGACAGCCTCTGGGAATGGCTACACCTTC	NA	TRBJ1-2	TRBD1	TRBV28
CASRYTTQQDEQFF	TGTGCCAGCAGGTACACGACGCAGCAGGATGAGCAGTTCTTC	few	TRBJ2-1	NA	TRBV6-6
CASSLAQGINEQYF	TGCGCCAGCAGCTTGGCGCAGGGAATCAACGAGCAGTACTTC	NA	TRBJ2-7	NA	TRBV5-1
CASSQPGQGNEKLFF	TGCGCCAGCAGCCAACCGGGACAGGGAAACGAAAAACTGTTTTTT	NA	TRBJ1-4	TRBD1	TRBV5-1
CASSKPAEALQYF	TGTGCCAGCAGCAAACCTGCAGAGGCTCTACAGTACTTC	once	TRBJ2-7	NA	TRBV6-1
CASSSLNYGYTF	TGTGCCAGCAGTTCCCTGAACTATGGCTACACCTTC	NA	TRBJ1-2	NA	TRBV28
CASSQDHNYGYTF	TGTGCCAGCAGCCAAGATCATAACTATGGCTACACCTTC	NA	TRBJ1-2	NA	TRBV14
CASSQLSGTGELFF	TGCGCCAGCAGCCAACTTTCGGGCACCGGGGAGCTGTTTTTT	NA	TRBJ2-2	NA	TRBV4-1
CASSLYMNTEAFF	TGTGCCAGCAGCTTGTACATGAACACTGAAGCTTTCTTT	NA	TRBJ1-1	NA	TRBV11-3
CASSEGQAIVETQYF	TGTGCCAGCAGTGAGGGACAGGCCATTGTAGAGACCCAGTACTTC	NA	TRBJ2-5	TRBD1	TRBV6-1
CASSQGGGGEADTQYF	TGTGCCAGCAGCCAGGGGGGCGGAGGGGAGGCAGATACGCAGTATTTT	NA	TRBJ2-3	NA	TRBV9
CSVLSSGRSDTQYF	TGCAGCGTCCTCTCTAGCGGGAGGTCAGATACGCAGTATTTT	NA	TRBJ2-3	TRBD2	TRBV29-1
CASSAWDSSYEQYF	TGTGCCAGCAGTGCGTGGGACAGCTCCTACGAGCAGTACTTC	NA	TRBJ2-7	TRBD1	TRBV27
CASSRRDREAFF	TGTGCCAGCAGCCGAAGGGACCGGGAGGCTTTCTTT	NA	TRBJ1-1	NA	TRBV11-3
CASSYLPSGAYGYTF	TGTGCCAGCAGCTATTTACCCTCGGGAGCCTATGGCTACACCTTC	NA	TRBJ1-2	NA	TRBV6-5
CAWSVHNSYEQYF	TGTGCCTGGAGTGTACATAACAGCTACGAGCAGTACTTC	once	TRBJ2-7	NA	TRBV30
CASSLRGNEKLFF	TGTGCCAGTAGTTTGCGCGGTAATGAAAAACTGTTTTTT	NA	TRBJ1-4	NA	TRBV19
CASSRGGQETQYF	TGCGCCAGCAGCCGAGGAGGCCAAGAGACCCAGTACTTC	NA	TRBJ2-5	NA	TRBV5-1
CAISESSGGRPSYNEQFF	TGTGCCATCAGTGAGTCGAGCGGAGGGAGACCCTCCTACAATGAGCAGTTCTTC	NA	TRBJ2-1	NA	TRBV10-3
CASSLPARTSGSRAPYNEQFF	TGTGCCAGTAGTCTGCCGGCGCGAACTAGCGGGAGTAGGGCACCCTACAATGAGCAGTTCTTC	few	TRBJ2-1	TRBD2	TRBV19
CASNPRRQGPYGYTF	TGTGCCAGCAATCCCAGGCGGCAGGGCCCCTATGGCTACACCTTC	NA	TRBJ1-2	NA	TRBV28
CASSQISGSNTDTQYF	TGTGCCAGCAGCCAAATCTCCGGGAGTAACACAGATACGCAGTATTTT	NA	TRBJ2-3	NA	TRBV7-3
CASSLQRESTGELFF	TGTGCCAGCAGTTTACAGCGGGAGAGCACCGGGGAGCTGTTTTTT	NA	TRBJ2-2	TRBD2	TRBV27
CASSLDRTNTGELFF	TGCGCCAGCAGCTTGGACAGGACGAACACCGGGGAGCTGTTTTTT	NA	TRBJ2-2	NA	TRBV5-1
CASSRVGLTYEQYF	TGTGCCAGCAGTCGCGTAGGACTAACCTACGAGCAGTACTTC	NA	TRBJ2-7	NA	TRBV28